The rows below give T cell receptor beta chains drawn from one sample of a study of cytomegalovirus exposure and HLA in healthy donors. Libraries were prepared by immunoSEQ multiplex PCR; TCRdb keeps only in-frame clonotypes and omits some of them. This table holds roughly 120,000 clones, 94% found once. The material sequenced was PBMCs. The receptor source for this set is a young woman in good health and CMV-seronegative. CDR3s include the opening cysteine and the closing phenylalanine or tryptophan. A D gene is named only where the DNA matches it firmly. Clone size appears in some rows only: once, few, many, or a class for an expanded clone.

V	D	J	length	size	DNA	CDR3
TRBV30	-	TRBJ2-1	15	-	TGTGCCTGGAGTGCATCCAGTCGGGTCGGCGGTGAGCAGTTCTTC	CAWSASSRVGGEQFF
TRBV12-5	-	TRBJ1-1	13	-	TGTGCTAGTGGTTTGGCAGGGAACACTGAAGCTTTCTTT	CASGLAGNTEAFF
TRBV9	TRBD2	TRBJ2-1	18	-	TGTGCCAGCAGCGTAGTAGGTCAGACTAGCGGCTCCTACAATGAGCAGTTCTTC	CASSVVGQTSGSYNEQFF
TRBV4-2	TRBD1	TRBJ2-7	17	-	TGTGCCAGCAGCCAGGACAGACAGGGGGCTTTCCGGGGCGAGCAGTACTTC	CASSQDRQGAFRGEQYF
TRBV19	-	TRBJ2-1	15	-	TGTGCCAGTAGTTCTGAGCGGGTGCCCTACAATGAGCAGTTCTTC	CASSSERVPYNEQFF
TRBV4-1	TRBD1	TRBJ2-5	16	-	TGCGCCAGCAGCCAGCTGACGGGGCTACAGGGGGAGACCCAGTACTTC	CASSQLTGLQGETQYF
TRBV30	-	TRBJ1-3	12	-	TGTGCCTGGACCCAGTGGGGAAACACCATATATTTT	CAWTQWGNTIYF
TRBV4-2	-	TRBJ1-1	15	-	TGTGCCAGCAGCCACGAAACAGGTTCGAACACTGAAGCTTTCTTT	CASSHETGSNTEAFF
TRBV6-1	-	TRBJ1-1	15	-	TGTGCCAGCAGTGAAATAGTAGCACCACTGTCTGAAGCTTTCTTT	CASSEIVAPLSEAFF
TRBV27	TRBD1	TRBJ2-7	15	-	TGTGCCAGCAGTTTGTGGAACAGGGGGCAGGACGAGCAGTACTTC	CASSLWNRGQDEQYF
TRBV5-6	TRBD1	TRBJ2-2	14	-	TGTGCCAGCAGCTGGGACAGGGTGACCGGGGAGCTGTTTTTT	CASSWDRVTGELFF
TRBV5-1	-	TRBJ2-2	15	-	TGCGCCAGCAGCTTGGATGGGGCTCTGTCCGGGGAGCTGTTTTTT	CASSLDGALSGELFF
TRBV28	-	TRBJ1-4	15	-	TGTGCCAGCAGTTTAATTGGGCAGAGTAATGAAAAACTGTTTTTT	CASSLIGQSNEKLFF
TRBV9	TRBD1	TRBJ2-3	17	-	TGTGCCAGCAGCGTCGGGACAGGAACCTCAACCACAGATACGCAGTATTTT	CASSVGTGTSTTDTQYF
TRBV4-1	TRBD1	TRBJ2-5	16	-	TGCGCCAGCAGCCTTCTCCAGGGGGCATTCCAAGAGACCCAGTACTTC	CASSLLQGAFQETQYF
TRBV27	-	TRBJ1-2	10	-	TGTGCCATCCCCCGCTATGGCTACACCTTC	CAIPRYGYTF
TRBV19	TRBD1	TRBJ2-3	14	-	TGTGCCAGTACCTCAACAGGGGCCGCAGATACGCAGTATTTT	CASTSTGAADTQYF
TRBV21-1	-	TRBJ1-4	14	once	TGTGCCAGACCAGGGACAGCTGGGGGGGAAAAACTGTTTTTT	CARPGTAGGEKLFF
TRBV27	TRBD1	TRBJ1-3	15	-	TGTGCCAGCAGTTTATCAGGGGGCGGTGGAAACACCATATATTTT	CASSLSGGGGNTIYF
TRBV29-1	TRBD1	TRBJ1-1	15	-	TGCAGCGTTGGAACGGGCAGGGGGCTAGTCACTGAAGCTTTCTTT	CSVGTGRGLVTEAFF
TRBV5-5	-	TRBJ2-5	16	-	TGTGCCAGCAGGTATACGGGAGTGGGGTCGGTGGAGACCCAGTACTTC	CASRYTGVGSVETQYF
TRBV30	TRBD2	TRBJ2-7	14	-	TGTGCCTGGACCTTAGCGGGATTGGGCGACGAGCAGTACTTC	CAWTLAGLGDEQYF
TRBV6-5	TRBD2	TRBJ2-5	14	-	TGTGCCAGCAGTTACGGGGGAGGGCGAGAGACCCAGTACTTC	CASSYGGGRETQYF
TRBV28	-	TRBJ1-2	14	-	TGTGCCAGCAGTTTAAGGCTGCGGACTCATGGCTACACCTTC	CASSLRLRTHGYTF
TRBV2	TRBD1	TRBJ2-7	14	-	TGTGCCAGCAGGACCTCAGGGGGCTCCTACGAGCAGTACTTC	CASRTSGGSYEQYF